The rows below give T cell receptor beta chains drawn from one sample of a study of T cell repertoires and HLA-DP antigens. Some clones are missing from TCRdb's copy, which holds only in-frame ones; the method was immunoSEQ multiplex PCR. The sample lists 85,000 to 90,000 clones, roughly 86% occurring once. The antigens for these receptors are not known. The sequenced sample was CD4+ T cells from PBMCs. The receptors originated from a middle-aged man in good health and CMV-seronegative. The CDR3 runs from the conserved cysteine through the conserved F or W. The order of the fields is clone size, CDR3 length, V gene, D gene, J gene, CDR3 protein, CDR3 DNA. D genes are given only for firm matches. Rows give clone size only sometimes, using once, few, many, or a class for an expanded clone.

>-|15|TRBV30|-|TRBJ1-5
CAWSSSGRSNQPQHF
TGTGCCTGGAGTAGCTCAGGTCGGAGCAATCAGCCCCAGCATTTT
>-|13|TRBV4-2|-|TRBJ2-3
CASSQAVASTQYF
TGTGCCAGCAGCCAAGCGGTAGCTAGTACGCAGTATTTT
>-|17|TRBV9|-|TRBJ2-7
CASSPRRTVGASYEQYF
TGTGCCAGCAGCCCCCGGAGGACGGTGGGGGCATCCTACGAGCAGTACTTC
>-|15|TRBV6-5|-|TRBJ1-5
CASRSGATGNQPQHF
TGTGCCAGCAGATCCGGGGCGACTGGCAATCAGCCCCAGCATTTT
>-|12|TRBV7-2|-|TRBJ2-1
CASSLERFEQFF
TGTGCCAGCAGCTTAGAGCGCTTTGAGCAGTTCTTC
>-|12|TRBV7-9|-|TRBJ2-5
CASSLREKTQYF
TGTGCCAGCAGCTTGAGGGAAAAGACCCAGTACTTC
>-|16|TRBV28|-|TRBJ2-7
CASSFPRLGAAYEQYF
TGTGCCAGCAGCTTTCCCCGGTTAGGGGCCGCCTACGAGCAGTACTTC
>-|12|TRBV27|-|TRBJ1-1
CASGTPGARAFF
TGTGCCAGCGGTACCCCGGGGGCGCGAGCTTTCTTT
>-|13|TRBV6-1|-|TRBJ1-1
CASSGQFITEAFF
TGTGCCAGCAGTGGACAGTTTATCACTGAAGCTTTCTTT
>few|14|TRBV18|-|TRBJ2-7
CASSPLRDSYEQYF
TGTGCCAGCTCACCACTACGGGACTCATACGAGCAGTACTTC
>-|16|TRBV2|TRBD2|TRBJ2-5
CASSEGRGGRQETQYF
TGTGCCAGCAGTGAAGGGCGGGGGGGCCGACAAGAGACCCAGTACTTC
>once|13|TRBV28|TRBD2|TRBJ2-1
CASTSGSYNEQFF
TGTGCCAGCACAAGCGGGAGTTACAATGAGCAGTTCTTC
>-|15|TRBV4-1|-|TRBJ2-1
CASSQGGTGYNEQFF
TGCGCCAGCAGCCAAGGTGGGACTGGCTACAATGAGCAGTTCTTC
>-|16|TRBV5-4|TRBD1|TRBJ1-1
CASSPRSTGGFGEAFF
TGTGCCAGCAGCCCGAGATCGACAGGGGGATTTGGTGAAGCTTTCTTT
>few|15|TRBV6-5|-|TRBJ2-5
CASTSTGNRGETQYF
TGTGCCAGCACCTCCACTGGCAACCGGGGAGAGACCCAGTACTTC
>once|13|TRBV6-5|TRBD2|TRBJ2-7
CASSRKAGGEQYF
TGTGCCAGCAGTAGAAAAGCGGGAGGCGAGCAGTACTTC
>-|15|TRBV5-4|-|TRBJ2-7
CASSFSPLRTYEQYF
TGTGCCAGCAGCTTTTCGCCTCTTCGCACGTACGAGCAGTACTTC
>-|15|TRBV18|TRBD1|TRBJ1-3
CASSPRTGEGNTIYF
TGTGCCAGCTCACCCCGGACAGGGGAAGGAAACACCATATATTTT
>once|12|TRBV28|-|TRBJ2-5
CASTVGLETQYF
TGTGCCAGCACCGTTGGTTTGGAGACCCAGTACTTC
>-|16|TRBV4-1|TRBD1|TRBJ2-7
CASSQDETGQTYEQYF
TGCGCCAGCAGCCAAGACGAGACAGGGCAAACCTACGAGCAGTACTTC
>-|15|TRBV18|-|TRBJ1-5
CASSPSSRDRQPQHF
TGTGCCAGCTCACCCTCGTCCCGGGACCGGCAGCCCCAGCATTTT
>-|14|TRBV11-2|-|TRBJ2-7
CASSFRTGLYEQYF
TGTGCCAGCAGCTTCCGGACGGGATTGTACGAGCAGTACTTC
>-|15|TRBV28|TRBD1|TRBJ2-3
CASSTKTGGTDTQYF
TGTGCCAGCAGTACGAAAACAGGGGGGACAGATACGCAGTATTTT
>-|13|TRBV11-2|-|TRBJ2-5
CASSLQGQETQYF
TGTGCCAGCAGCTTACAGGGACAAGAGACCCAGTACTTC
>-|13|TRBV6-1|-|TRBJ1-2
CASSPEWRNGYTF
TGTGCCAGCTCCCCGGAGTGGCGGAATGGCTACACCTTC
>once|13|TRBV30|TRBD2|TRBJ2-1
CAWREGLAGEQFF
TGTGCCTGGAGAGAGGGACTAGCGGGTGAGCAGTTCTTC
>few|15|TRBV30|TRBD2|TRBJ2-1
CAWSLTSAGYNEQFF
TGTGCCTGGAGCCTAACTAGCGCTGGATACAATGAGCAGTTCTTC
>-|15|TRBV19|-|TRBJ1-4
CASSKNRDSVEKLFF
TGTGCCAGTAGTAAGAACAGGGATTCGGTCGAAAAACTGTTTTTT
>-|17|TRBV2|TRBD1|TRBJ1-2
CASSEIGTGLTNYGYTF
TGTGCCAGCAGTGAAATAGGGACAGGACTTACAAACTATGGCTACACCTTC
>-|14|TRBV7-2|-|TRBJ2-1
CASSLRGSVAEQFF
TGTGCCAGCAGCCTAAGGGGGTCCGTGGCTGAGCAGTTCTTC
>-|14|TRBV19|-|TRBJ1-1
CASSIVARDGEAFF
TGTGCCAGTAGTATAGTAGCCCGGGACGGTGAAGCTTTCTTT
>-|14|TRBV10-2|-|TRBJ2-5
CASSEKDSPETQYF
TGCGCCAGCAGTGAGAAGGATTCCCCAGAGACCCAGTACTTC
>-|16|TRBV14|TRBD1|TRBJ2-5
CASSQVLDRGKETQYF
TGTGCCAGCAGCCAAGTATTGGACAGGGGAAAGGAGACCCAGTACTTC